Given below is one T cell receptor (beta chain) in context. This sample is part of a study of blood T cell repertoires in COVID-19. V dropped 0 bases and J dropped 1 base, with 7 bases sitting between them. Per the germline V gene, CDR1 is SGHRS and CDR2 is YFSETQ. The CDR3 is made up of 15 amino acids. Source study methods: Reference gene primer amplification gave nucleated cell count estimates. Profiling relied on immunoSEQ multiplex PCR, and the TCRdb table lists in-frame clones only, not all of them. That table is the source of V, J and clone size, and D and trimming were worked out from the DNA. The sample carries 99,000 or so clones, around 85% recorded once.

The clonotype originates from an elderly woman with active or convalescent COVID-19. The sequenced sample consisted of peripheral blood. The genes are TRBV5-1 and TRBJ2-2; a weak D match, TRBD1 (6 bases). As DNA, the CDR3 is TGCGCCAGCAGCTTGGTACAGGGGAACACCGGGGAGCTGTTTTTT. It translates to CASSLVQGNTGELFF.